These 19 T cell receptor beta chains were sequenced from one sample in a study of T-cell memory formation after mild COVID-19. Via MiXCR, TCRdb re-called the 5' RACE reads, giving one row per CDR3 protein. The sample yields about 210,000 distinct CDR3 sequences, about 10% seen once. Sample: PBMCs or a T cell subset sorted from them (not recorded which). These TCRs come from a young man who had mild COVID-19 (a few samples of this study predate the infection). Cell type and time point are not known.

This chain's CDR3 is CASAWTGQDSPLHF. The CDR3 DNA follows: TGTGCCAGCGCCTGGACGGGGCAGGATTCACCCCTCCACTTT. V is TRBV6-2 or TRBV6-3 and J is TRBJ1-6, with a possible D match to TRBD1 (5 bases). Trimming cost V 8 bases and J 8 bases, with 16 bases left between them. CDR3 length equals 14 residues. Germline CDR1 and CDR2: MNHEY and SVGEGT.

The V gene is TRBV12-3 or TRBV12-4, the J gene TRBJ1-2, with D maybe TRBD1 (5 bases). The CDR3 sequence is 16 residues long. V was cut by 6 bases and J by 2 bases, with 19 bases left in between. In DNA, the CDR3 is TGTGCCAGCAGCTCCCCTCTCGGGGCCGCGAACTATGGCTACACCTTC. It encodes CASSSPLGAANYGYTF.

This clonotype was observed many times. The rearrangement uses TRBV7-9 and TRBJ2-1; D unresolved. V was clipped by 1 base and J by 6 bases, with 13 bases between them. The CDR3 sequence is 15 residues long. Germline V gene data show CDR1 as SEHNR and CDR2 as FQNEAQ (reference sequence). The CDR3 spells CASSLGVTLSNEQFF. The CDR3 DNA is TGTGCCAGCAGCTTAGGGGTTACATTGTCCAATGAGCAGTTCTTC.

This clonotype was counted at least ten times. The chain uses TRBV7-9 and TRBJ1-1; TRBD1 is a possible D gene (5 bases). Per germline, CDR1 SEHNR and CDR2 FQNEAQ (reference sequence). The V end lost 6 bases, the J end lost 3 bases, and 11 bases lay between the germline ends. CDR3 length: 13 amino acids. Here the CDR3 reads CASRYEGYTEAFF. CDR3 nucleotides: TGTGCCAGCAGATATGAGGGGTACACTGAAGCTTTCTTT.

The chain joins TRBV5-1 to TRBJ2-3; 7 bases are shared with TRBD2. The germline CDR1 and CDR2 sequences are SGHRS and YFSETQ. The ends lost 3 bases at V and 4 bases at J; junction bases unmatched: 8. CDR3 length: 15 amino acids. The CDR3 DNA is TGCGCCAGCAGCTCCTCGGGGGGTGTCTCAGATACGCAGTATTTT. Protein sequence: CASSSSGGVSDTQYF.

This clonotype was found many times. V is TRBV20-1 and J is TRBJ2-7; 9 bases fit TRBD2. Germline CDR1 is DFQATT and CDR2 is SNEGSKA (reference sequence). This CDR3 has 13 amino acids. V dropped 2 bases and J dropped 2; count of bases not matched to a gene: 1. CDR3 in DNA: TGCAGTGCTAGACCTAGCGGGGCCTACGAGCAGTACGTC. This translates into CSARPSGAYEQYV.

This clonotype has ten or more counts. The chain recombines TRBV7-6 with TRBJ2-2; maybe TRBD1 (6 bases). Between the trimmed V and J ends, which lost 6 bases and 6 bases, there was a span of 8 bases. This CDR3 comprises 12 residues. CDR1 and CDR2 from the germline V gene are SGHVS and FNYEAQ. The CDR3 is CASRRTAGELFF. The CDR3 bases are TGTGCCAGCAGGCGGACAGCCGGGGAGCTGTTTTTT.

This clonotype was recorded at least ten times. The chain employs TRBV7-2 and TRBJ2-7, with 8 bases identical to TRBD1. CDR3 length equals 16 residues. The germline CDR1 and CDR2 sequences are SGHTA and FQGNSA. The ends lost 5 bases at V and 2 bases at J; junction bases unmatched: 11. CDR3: CASSPSGQGATYEQYF. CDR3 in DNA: TGTGCCAGCAGCCCGTCAGGACAGGGAGCTACCTACGAGCAGTACTTC.

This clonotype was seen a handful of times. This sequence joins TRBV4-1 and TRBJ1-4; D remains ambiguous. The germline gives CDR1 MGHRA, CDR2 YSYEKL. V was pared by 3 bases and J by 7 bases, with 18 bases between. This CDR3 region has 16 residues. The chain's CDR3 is CASSQIRAPEGEKLFF. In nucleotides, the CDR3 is TGCGCCAGCAGCCAGATCCGTGCCCCGGAGGGTGAAAAACTGTTTTTT.

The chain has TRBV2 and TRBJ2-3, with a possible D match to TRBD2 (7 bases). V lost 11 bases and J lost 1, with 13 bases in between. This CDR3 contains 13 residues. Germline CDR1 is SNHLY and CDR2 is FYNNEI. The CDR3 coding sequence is TGTGCCTCGGGGGGCATCCGCACAGATACGCAGTATTTT. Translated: CASGGIRTDTQYF.

CDR3 residues: CASSLGIGPGGETQYF. CDR3 nucleotides: TGCGCCAGCAGCTTGGGTATTGGACCGGGGGGAGAGACCCAGTACTTC. The V call is TRBV5-1, the J call TRBJ2-5; 7 bases are a match to TRBD2. The CDR3 has 16 amino acids. Germline loops: CDR1 SGHRS, CDR2 YFSETQ. The trim removed 0 bases at V and 4 bases at J, leaving 9 bases unmatched.

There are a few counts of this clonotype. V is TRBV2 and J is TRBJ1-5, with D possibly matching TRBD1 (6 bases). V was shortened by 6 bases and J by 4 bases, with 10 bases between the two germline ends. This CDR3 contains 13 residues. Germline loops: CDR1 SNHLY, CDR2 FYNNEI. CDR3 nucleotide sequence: TGTGCCAGCAGGCTGACAGGAAATCAGCCCCAGCATTTT. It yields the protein CASRLTGNQPQHF.

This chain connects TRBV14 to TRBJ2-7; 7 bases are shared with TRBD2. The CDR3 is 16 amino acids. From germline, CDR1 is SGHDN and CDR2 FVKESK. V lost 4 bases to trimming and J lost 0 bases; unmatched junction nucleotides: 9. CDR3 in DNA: TGTGCCAGCAGCCGGACCGCGGGGGAGACCTCCTACGAGCAGTACTTC. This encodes CASSRTAGETSYEQYF. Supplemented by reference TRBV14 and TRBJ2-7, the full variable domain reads EAGVTQFPSHSVIEKGQTVTLRCDPISGHDNLYWYRRVMGKEIKFLLHFVKESKQDESGMPNNRFLAERTGGTYSTLKVQPAELEDSGVYFCASSRTAGETSYEQYFGPGTRLTVT.

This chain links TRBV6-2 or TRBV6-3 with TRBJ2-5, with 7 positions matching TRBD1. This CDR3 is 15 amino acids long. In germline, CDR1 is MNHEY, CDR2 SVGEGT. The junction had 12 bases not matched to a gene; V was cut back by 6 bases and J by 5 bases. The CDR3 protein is CASSRLGQVGETQYF. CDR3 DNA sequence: TGTGCCAGCAGCCGACTCGGACAGGTCGGGGAGACCCAGTACTTC.

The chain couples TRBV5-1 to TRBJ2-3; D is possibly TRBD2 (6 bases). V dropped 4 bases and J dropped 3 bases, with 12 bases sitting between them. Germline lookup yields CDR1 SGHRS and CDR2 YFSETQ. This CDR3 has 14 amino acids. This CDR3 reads CASSHSGTTDTQYF. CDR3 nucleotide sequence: TGCGCCAGCAGCCATTCCGGGACTACAGATACGCAGTATTTT. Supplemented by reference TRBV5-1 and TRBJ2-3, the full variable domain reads KAGVTQTPRYLIKTRGQQVTLSCSPISGHRSVSWYQQTPGQGLQFLFEYFSETQRNKGNFPGRFSGRQFSNSRSEMNVSTLELGDSALYLCASSHSGTTDTQYFGPGTRLTVL.

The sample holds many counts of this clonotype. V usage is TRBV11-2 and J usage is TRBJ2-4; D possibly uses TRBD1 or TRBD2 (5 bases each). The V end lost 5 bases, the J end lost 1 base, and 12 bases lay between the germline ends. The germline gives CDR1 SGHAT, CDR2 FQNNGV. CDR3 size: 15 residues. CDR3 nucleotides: TGTGCCAGCAGCCCAGTCCGGGGCGCCAAAAACATTCAGTACTTC. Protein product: CASSPVRGAKNIQYF.

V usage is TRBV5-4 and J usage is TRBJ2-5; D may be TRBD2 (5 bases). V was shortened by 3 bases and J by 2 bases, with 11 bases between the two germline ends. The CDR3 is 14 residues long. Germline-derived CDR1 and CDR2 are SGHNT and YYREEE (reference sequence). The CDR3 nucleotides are TGTGCCAGCAGCTCGGGGTCGGTGCAAGAGACCCAGTACTTC. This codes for CASSSGSVQETQYF.

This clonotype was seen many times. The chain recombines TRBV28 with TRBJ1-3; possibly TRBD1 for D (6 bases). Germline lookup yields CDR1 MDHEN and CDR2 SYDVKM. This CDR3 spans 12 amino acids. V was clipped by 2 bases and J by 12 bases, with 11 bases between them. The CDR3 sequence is CASSLTHRVIYF. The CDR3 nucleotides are TGTGCCAGCAGTTTAACCCACAGGGTCATATATTTT.

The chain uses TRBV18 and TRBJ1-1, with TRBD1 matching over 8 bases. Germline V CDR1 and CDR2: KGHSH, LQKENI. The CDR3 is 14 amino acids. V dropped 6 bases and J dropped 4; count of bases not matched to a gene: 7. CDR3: CASSPITGGTEAFF. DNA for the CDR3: TGTGCCAGCTCTCCTATTACAGGGGGCACTGAAGCTTTCTTT.